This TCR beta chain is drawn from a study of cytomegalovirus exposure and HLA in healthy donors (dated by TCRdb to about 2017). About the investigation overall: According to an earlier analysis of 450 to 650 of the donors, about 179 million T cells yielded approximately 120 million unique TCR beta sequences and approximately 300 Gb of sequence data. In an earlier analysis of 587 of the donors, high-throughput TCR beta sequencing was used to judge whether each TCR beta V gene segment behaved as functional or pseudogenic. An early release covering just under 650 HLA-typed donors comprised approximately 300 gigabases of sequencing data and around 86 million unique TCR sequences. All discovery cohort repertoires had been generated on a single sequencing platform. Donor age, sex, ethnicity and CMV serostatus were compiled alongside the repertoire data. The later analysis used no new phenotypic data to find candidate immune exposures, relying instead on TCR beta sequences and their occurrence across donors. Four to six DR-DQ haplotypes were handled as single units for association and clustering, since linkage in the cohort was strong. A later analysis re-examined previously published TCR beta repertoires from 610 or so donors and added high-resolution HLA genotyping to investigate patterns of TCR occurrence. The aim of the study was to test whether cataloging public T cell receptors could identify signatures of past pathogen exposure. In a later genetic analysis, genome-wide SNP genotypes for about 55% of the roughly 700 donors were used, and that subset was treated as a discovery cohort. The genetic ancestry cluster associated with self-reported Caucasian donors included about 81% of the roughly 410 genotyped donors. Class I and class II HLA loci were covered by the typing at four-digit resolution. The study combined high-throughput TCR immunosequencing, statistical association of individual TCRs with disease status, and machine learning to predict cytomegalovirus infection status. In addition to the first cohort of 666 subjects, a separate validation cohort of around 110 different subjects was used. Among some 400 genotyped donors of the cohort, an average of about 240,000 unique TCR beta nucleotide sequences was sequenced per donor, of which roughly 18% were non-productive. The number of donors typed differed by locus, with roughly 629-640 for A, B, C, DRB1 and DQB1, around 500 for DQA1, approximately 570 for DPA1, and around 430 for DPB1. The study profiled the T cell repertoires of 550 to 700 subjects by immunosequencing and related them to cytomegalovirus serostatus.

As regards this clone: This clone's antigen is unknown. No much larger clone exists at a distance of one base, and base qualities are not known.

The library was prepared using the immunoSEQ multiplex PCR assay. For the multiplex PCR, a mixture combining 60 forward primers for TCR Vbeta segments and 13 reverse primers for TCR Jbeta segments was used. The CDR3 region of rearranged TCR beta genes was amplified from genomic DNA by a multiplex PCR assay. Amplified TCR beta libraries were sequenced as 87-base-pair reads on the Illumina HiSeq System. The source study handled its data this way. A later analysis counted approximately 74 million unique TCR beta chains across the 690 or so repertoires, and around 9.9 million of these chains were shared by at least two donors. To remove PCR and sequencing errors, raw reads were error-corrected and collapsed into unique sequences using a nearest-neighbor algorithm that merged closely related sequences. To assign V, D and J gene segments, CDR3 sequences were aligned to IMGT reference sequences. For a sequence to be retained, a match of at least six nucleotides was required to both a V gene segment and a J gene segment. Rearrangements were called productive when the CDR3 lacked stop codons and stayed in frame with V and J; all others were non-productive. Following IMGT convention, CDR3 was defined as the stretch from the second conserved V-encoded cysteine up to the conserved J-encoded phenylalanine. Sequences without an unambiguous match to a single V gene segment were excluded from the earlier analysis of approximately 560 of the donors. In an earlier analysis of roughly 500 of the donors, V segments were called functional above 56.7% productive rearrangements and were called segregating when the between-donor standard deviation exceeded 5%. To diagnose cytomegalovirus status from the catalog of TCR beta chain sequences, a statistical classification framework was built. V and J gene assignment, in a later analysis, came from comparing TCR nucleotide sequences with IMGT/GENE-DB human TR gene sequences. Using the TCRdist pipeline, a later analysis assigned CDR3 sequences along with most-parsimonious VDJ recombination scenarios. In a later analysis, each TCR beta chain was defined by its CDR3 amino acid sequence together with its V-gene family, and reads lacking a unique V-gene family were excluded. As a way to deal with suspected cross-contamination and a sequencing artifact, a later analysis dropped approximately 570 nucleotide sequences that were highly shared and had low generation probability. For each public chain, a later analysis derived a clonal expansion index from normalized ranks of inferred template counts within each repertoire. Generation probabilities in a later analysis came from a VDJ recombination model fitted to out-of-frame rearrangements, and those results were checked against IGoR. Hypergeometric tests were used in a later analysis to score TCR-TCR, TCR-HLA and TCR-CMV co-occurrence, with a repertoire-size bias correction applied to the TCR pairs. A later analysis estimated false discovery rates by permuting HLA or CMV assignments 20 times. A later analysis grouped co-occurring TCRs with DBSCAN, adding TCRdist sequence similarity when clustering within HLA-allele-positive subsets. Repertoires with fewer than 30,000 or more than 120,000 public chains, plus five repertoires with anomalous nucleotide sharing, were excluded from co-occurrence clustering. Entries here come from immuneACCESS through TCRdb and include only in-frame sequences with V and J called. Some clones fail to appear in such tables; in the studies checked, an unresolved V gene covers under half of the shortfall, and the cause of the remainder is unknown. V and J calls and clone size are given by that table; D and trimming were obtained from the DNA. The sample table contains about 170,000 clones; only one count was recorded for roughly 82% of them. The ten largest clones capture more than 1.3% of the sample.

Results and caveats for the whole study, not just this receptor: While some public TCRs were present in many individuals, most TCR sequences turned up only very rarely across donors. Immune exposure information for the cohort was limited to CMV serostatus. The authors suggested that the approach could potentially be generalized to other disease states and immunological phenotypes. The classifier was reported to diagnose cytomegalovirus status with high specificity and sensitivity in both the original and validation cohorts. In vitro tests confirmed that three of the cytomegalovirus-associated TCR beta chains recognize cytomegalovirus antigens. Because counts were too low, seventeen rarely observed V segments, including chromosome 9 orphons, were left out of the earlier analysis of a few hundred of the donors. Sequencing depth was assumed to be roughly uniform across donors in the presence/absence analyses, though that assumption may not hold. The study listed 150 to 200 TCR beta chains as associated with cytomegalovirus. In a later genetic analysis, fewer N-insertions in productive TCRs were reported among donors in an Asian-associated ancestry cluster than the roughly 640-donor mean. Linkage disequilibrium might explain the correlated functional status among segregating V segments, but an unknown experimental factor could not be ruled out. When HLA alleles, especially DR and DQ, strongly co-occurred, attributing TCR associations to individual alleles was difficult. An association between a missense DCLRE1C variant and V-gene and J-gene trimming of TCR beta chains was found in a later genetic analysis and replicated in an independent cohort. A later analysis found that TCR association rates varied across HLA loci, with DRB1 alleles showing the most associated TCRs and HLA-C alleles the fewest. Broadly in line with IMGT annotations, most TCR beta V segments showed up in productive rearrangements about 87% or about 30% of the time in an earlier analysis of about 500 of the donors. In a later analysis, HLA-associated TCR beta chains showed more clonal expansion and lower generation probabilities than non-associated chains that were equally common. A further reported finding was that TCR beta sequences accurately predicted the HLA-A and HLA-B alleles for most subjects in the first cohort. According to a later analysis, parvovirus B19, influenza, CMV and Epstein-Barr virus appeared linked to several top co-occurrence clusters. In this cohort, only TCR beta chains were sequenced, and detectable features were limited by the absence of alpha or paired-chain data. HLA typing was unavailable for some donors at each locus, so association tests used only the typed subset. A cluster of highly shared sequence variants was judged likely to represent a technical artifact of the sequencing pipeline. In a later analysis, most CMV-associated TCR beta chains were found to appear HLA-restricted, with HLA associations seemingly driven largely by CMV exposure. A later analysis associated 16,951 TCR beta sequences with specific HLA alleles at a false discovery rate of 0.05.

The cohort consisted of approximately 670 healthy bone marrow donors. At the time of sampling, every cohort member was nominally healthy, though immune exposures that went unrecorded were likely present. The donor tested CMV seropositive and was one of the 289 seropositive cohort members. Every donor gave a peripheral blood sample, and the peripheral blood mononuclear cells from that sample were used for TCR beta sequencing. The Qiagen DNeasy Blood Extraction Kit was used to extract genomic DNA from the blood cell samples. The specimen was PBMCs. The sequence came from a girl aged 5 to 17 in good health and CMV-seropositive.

The nucleotide sequence is given as TGTGCCAGCAGTAACAGGGATAGCACAGATACGCAGTATTTT. Translation gives CASSNRDSTDTQYF. The chain links TRBV27 with TRBJ2-3; 6 matching bases give a weak D call of TRBD1. Via the germline V gene (reference sequence), CDR1 is MNHEY and CDR2 SMNVEV. There are 14 amino acids in the CDR3, from cysteine to phenylalanine inclusive. CDR3 DNA is the only sequence kept; it has 42 bases, read in frame from the first base. V is pared back by 5 bases and J by 0 bases, with 9 bases lying between the germline termini.